These 28 T cell receptor beta chains originate from one sample sequenced in a study of T cell changes during pregnancy in multiple sclerosis. Method: immunoSEQ multiplex PCR; TCRdb's copy keeps in-frame clones and lacks some. The sample carries about 48,000 clones, around 92% recorded once. Source: CD4+ T cells from peripheral blood mononuclear cells, taken in the second trimester of pregnancy. Source of these receptors: a female donor in good health, enrolled as a control in a pregnancy study.

The gene calls are TRBV5-1 and TRBJ1-5, with 8 bases aligning to TRBD1. Trimming removed 4 bases from V and 3 bases from J; junction bases left unmatched: 6. This CDR3 spans 15 amino acids. The V gene's germline CDR1 is SGHRS and CDR2 YFSETQ. For the CDR3, the DNA is TGCGCCAGCAGCCCCGGACAGGGTCCCAATCAGCCCCAGCATTTT. Residues: CASSPGQGPNQPQHF.

V usage is TRBV19 and J usage is TRBJ1-1; D possibly corresponds to TRBD1 (5 bases). The CDR3 length is 15 residues. The germline CDR1 and CDR2 sequences are LNHDA and SQIVND (reference sequence). V gave up 7 bases and J gave up 0 bases, with 15 bases separating them. For the CDR3, the DNA is TGTGCCAGTAAGGACAACAGTGCTCTGAACACTGAAGCTTTCTTT. Translation gives CASKDNSALNTEAFF. The full variable domain, completed using reference TRBV19 and TRBJ1-1, is DGGITQSPKYLFRKEGQNVTLSCEQNLNHDAMYWYRQDPGQGLRLIYYSQIVNDFQKGDIAEGYSVSREKKESFPLTVTSAQKNPTAFYLCASKDNSALNTEAFFGQGTRLTVV.

The chain has TRBV28 and TRBJ2-7; D perhaps matches TRBD2 (6 bases). The CDR3 extends over 14 amino acids. In germline, CDR1 is MDHEN, CDR2 SYDVKM. The V end lost 5 bases, the J end lost 0 bases, and 11 bases lay between the germline ends. The CDR3 here is CASSRGLSSYEQYF. The CDR3 region has the DNA TGTGCCAGCAGTAGGGGACTGAGCTCCTACGAGCAGTACTTC.

This clone has just a few counts. The chain is built from TRBV28 and TRBJ2-4; D is perhaps TRBD1 (6 bases). The CDR3 runs to 13 residues. Germline V CDR1 and CDR2: MDHEN, SYDVKM. Trimming stripped 7 bases from V and 8 bases from J, with 15 bases between. DNA for the CDR3: TGTGCCAGCAACCCGGGACAATCGGACATTCAGTACTTC. Translated: CASNPGQSDIQYF.

The CDR3 bases are TGCGCCTCCAGAGCGGATACGCAGTATTTT. This sequence encodes CASRADTQYF. The rearrangement links TRBV10-1 to TRBJ2-3; no reliable D call. The V gene lost 11 bases and the J gene lost 6 bases, with 9 bases spanning the gap. Germline V gene sequence: CDR1 WNHNN, CDR2 SYGVQD (reference sequence). The CDR3 is 10 amino acids.

The rearrangement uses TRBV4-2 and TRBJ2-7; tentative D call: TRBD2 (7 bases). The V end lost 0 bases, the J end lost 2 bases, and 14 bases lay between the germline ends. The germline CDR1 and CDR2 sequences are LGHNA and YNFKEQ. The CDR3 is 16 amino acids. The CDR3 spells CASSQDRGAITYEQYF. The CDR3 region has the DNA TGTGCCAGCAGCCAAGATCGGGGGGCGATCACCTACGAGCAGTACTTC.

The chain employs TRBV2 and TRBJ1-5, with D tentatively TRBD1 (5 bases). The CDR3 totals 13 residues. The ends were cut back, 6 bases at V and 1 base at J, with 7 bases in the middle. The germline CDR1 and CDR2 sequences are SNHLY and FYNNEI. The DNA for the CDR3 is TGTGCCAGCAGGGGGCAGAGCAATCAGCCCCAGCATTTT. It is translated as CASRGQSNQPQHF.

This clone was recorded once. The chain uses TRBV7-3 and TRBJ2-1; TRBD2 might be the D (6 bases). The germline gives CDR1 SGHTA, CDR2 FQGTGA. The CDR3 length is 17 residues. V was shortened by 5 bases and J by 8 bases, with 25 bases between the two germline ends. The DNA for the CDR3 is TGTGCCAGCAGCCATCGTACGGGAGAACCCCTTCGGGATGAGCAGTTCTTC. Its protein product is CASSHRTGEPLRDEQFF.

The V gene is TRBV19, the J gene TRBJ2-7; no firm D call. In germline, CDR1 is LNHDA, CDR2 SQIVND (reference sequence). CDR3 length equals 14 residues. The V end lost 3 bases, the J end lost 2 bases, and 11 bases lay between the germline ends. The CDR3 region has the DNA TGTGCCAGTAGTATCGGGTCAGCGACCTACGAGCAGTACTTC. Translated, it gives CASSIGSATYEQYF.

The chain joins TRBV25-1 to TRBJ2-1; D may be TRBD1 (5 bases). The V end lost 3 bases, the J end lost 0 bases, and 15 bases lay between the germline ends. Germline CDR1 reads MGHDK; CDR2 reads SYGVNS. The CDR3 covers 17 residues. The CDR3 nucleotides are TGTGCCAGCAGTGACAGGGAACGTCTACACTCCTACAATGAGCAGTTCTTC. Residues: CASSDRERLHSYNEQFF.

V usage is TRBV10-3 and J usage is TRBJ1-2; 8 nucleotides match TRBD1. The germline V gene encodes CDR1 ENHRY and CDR2 SYGVKD. Trimming took 6 bases from V and 8 from J; bases not matched to a gene: 14. The CDR3 length is 15 residues. The chain's CDR3 is CAISEGDRQQYGYTF. The CDR3 region has the DNA TGTGCCATCAGCGAAGGGGACAGGCAGCAGTACGGCTACACCTTC.

This sequence joins TRBV28 and TRBJ1-1; perhaps TRBD1 as D (5 bases). The V gene lost 10 bases and the J gene lost 7 bases, with 13 bases spanning the gap. Germline CDR1 is MDHEN and CDR2 is SYDVKM. The CDR3 is made up of 11 amino acids. The CDR3 DNA reads as TGTGCCACCAGGGCCTCTCGTGAAGCTTTCTTT. Its translation is CATRASREAFF.

This clone was seen once. The V call is TRBV4-2, the J call TRBJ2-1, with D possibly matching TRBD2 (6 bases). Germline loops: CDR1 LGHNA, CDR2 YNFKEQ. With 0 bases removed from V and 0 bases from J, the gap between germline ends came to 24 bases. This CDR3 has 21 residues. CDR3 bases: TGTGCCAGCAGCCAAGAAGGATGGAGTAGCGGACTTAGGAACTCCTACAATGAGCAGTTCTTC. Amino acid sequence: CASSQEGWSSGLRNSYNEQFF.

The V call is TRBV28, the J call TRBJ1-1, with D perhaps matching TRBD1 (5 bases). From germline, CDR1 is MDHEN and CDR2 SYDVKM. V lost 6 bases and J lost 3, with 17 bases in between. The CDR3 consists of 15 residues. CDR3: CASSRRGVKDTEAFF. CDR3 DNA: TGTGCCAGCAGCAGGAGGGGAGTGAAGGACACTGAAGCTTTCTTT.

V usage is TRBV25-1 and J usage is TRBJ2-1; D is unresolved. This CDR3 is 16 amino acids long. V shed 1 base and J shed 6 bases, with 16 bases lying between them. From germline, CDR1 is MGHDK and CDR2 SYGVNS. CDR3 sequence: CASSESEARVINEQFF. DNA for the CDR3: TGTGCCAGCAGTGAATCTGAGGCCCGAGTAATCAATGAGCAGTTCTTC. Full variable domain (remainder filled in from reference TRBV25-1 and TRBJ2-1): EADIYQTPRYLVIGTGKKITLECSQTMGHDKMYWYQQDPGMELHLIHYSYGVNSTEKGDLSSESTVSRIRTEHFPLTLESARPSHTSQYLCASSESEARVINEQFFGPGTRLTVL.

The chain combines TRBV5-1 with TRBJ2-1; D might be TRBD2 (6 bases). The CDR3 covers 15 residues. Looked up from germline, CDR1 is SGHRS and CDR2 is YFSETQ. Between the trimmed V and J ends, which lost 0 bases and 8 bases, there was a span of 15 bases. The CDR3 region is CASSLVGGIVYEQFF. DNA of the CDR3: TGCGCCAGCAGCTTGGTCGGCGGGATAGTCTATGAGCAGTTCTTC.

The chain carries TRBV7-2 and TRBJ1-6, with 9 positions matching TRBD1. Germline CDR1 is SGHTA and CDR2 is FQGNSA. This CDR3 is built from 15 residues. Trimming took 5 bases from V and 6 from J; bases not matched to a gene: 5. For the CDR3, the DNA is TGTGCCAGCAGCGCACAGGGGGCGGGTAATTCACCCCTCCACTTT. Protein sequence: CASSAQGAGNSPLHF.

This chain uses TRBV19 with TRBJ1-6, with 7 bases identical to TRBD1. J gave up 14 bases and V 8 bases, and 15 bases lay outside the gene matches. Per germline, CDR1 LNHDA and CDR2 SQIVND (reference sequence). The length of the CDR3 is 14 residues. CDR3 loop: CASGPGTEAISLHF. As DNA, the CDR3 is TGTGCCAGTGGCCCCGGGACAGAGGCGATCTCCCTCCACTTT.

The V call is TRBV10-3, the J call TRBJ2-7; 7 bases map to TRBD1. Germline CDR1 reads ENHRY; CDR2 reads SYGVKD. V shed 5 bases and J 5 bases; nucleotides not matched to a gene: 9. This CDR3 comprises 14 residues. The CDR3 region is CAISIGTASNEQYF. DNA for the CDR3: TGTGCCATCAGTATCGGGACAGCCAGCAACGAGCAGTACTTC.

This chain connects TRBV19 to TRBJ2-1; 7 bases line up with TRBD1. Germline CDR1 LNHDA, CDR2 SQIVND (reference sequence). CDR3 size: 13 residues. J was trimmed by 8 bases and V by 8 bases; bases with no gene match: 9. Here the CDR3 reads CASGRQGTYEQFF. CDR3 in DNA: TGTGCCAGTGGGAGACAGGGTACCTATGAGCAGTTCTTC.

This chain links TRBV5-4 with TRBJ1-2; 8 positions match TRBD1. The CDR3 is made up of 14 amino acids. Trimming removed 4 bases from V and 3 bases from J; junction bases left unmatched: 5. Germline assignment: CDR1 SGHNT and CDR2 YYREEE (reference sequence). CDR3 coding DNA: TGTGCCAGCAGCCTAGGACAGGGATACTATGGCTACACCTTC. Translating it yields CASSLGQGYYGYTF.

The rearrangement joins TRBV2 to TRBJ1-2; D not resolved. This CDR3 spans 11 amino acids. Between the trimmed V and J ends, which lost 9 bases and 5 bases, there was a span of 10 bases. CDR1 is SNHLY and CDR2 is FYNNEI in the germline V gene. The CDR3 DNA reads as TGTGCCAGTACGAACGAGTATGGCTACACCTTC. Its translation: CASTNEYGYTF.

This clone was recorded once. The chain carries TRBV19 and TRBJ2-7, with 9 bases fitting TRBD1. With 3 bases clipped from V and 0 bases from J, the junction kept 0 bases outside the gene matches. Per the germline V gene, CDR1 is LNHDA and CDR2 is SQIVND (reference sequence). This CDR3 spans 14 amino acids. This CDR3 is CASSMGQGSYEQYF. The CDR3, as DNA: TGTGCCAGTAGTATGGGACAGGGCTCCTACGAGCAGTACTTC. Looking up the rest from reference TRBV19 and TRBJ2-7 gives the full variable domain: DGGITQSPKYLFRKEGQNVTLSCEQNLNHDAMYWYRQDPGQGLRLIYYSQIVNDFQKGDIAEGYSVSREKKESFPLTVTSAQKNPTAFYLCASSMGQGSYEQYFGPGTRLTVT.

This chain joins TRBV7-2 and TRBJ2-7; D is unresolved. There are 9 residues in the CDR3. Germline lookup yields CDR1 SGHTA and CDR2 FQGNSA. V was clipped by 7 bases and J by 7 bases, with 5 bases between them. CDR3 nucleotides: TGTGCCAGCATAACTGAGCAGTACTTC. This gives the protein CASITEQYF.

The chain uses TRBV5-1 and TRBJ2-3, with TRBD2 identical over 8 bases. Germline V CDR1 and CDR2: SGHRS, YFSETQ. Trimming cost V 4 bases and J 6 bases; bases outside gene matches: 13. The CDR3 has 16 amino acids. In DNA, the CDR3 is TGCGCCAGCAGCCGGCTCTCCTCGGGGGGGCCCGATACGCAGTATTTT. Residues: CASSRLSSGGPDTQYF.

The V and J genes are TRBV5-1 and TRBJ2-7, with 7 bases fitting TRBD1. The V gene end was trimmed by 5 bases and the J gene end by 0 bases; junction bases not matched to a gene: 8. Germline V gene data show CDR1 as SGHRS and CDR2 as YFSETQ. There are 15 residues in the CDR3. The chain's CDR3 is CASRRLTGDSYEQYF. The CDR3 DNA is TGCGCCAGCAGGCGACTTACAGGGGACTCCTACGAGCAGTACTTC.

The chain carries TRBV7-9 and TRBJ2-1, with TRBD2 as a possible D gene (6 bases). CDR3 length equals 15 residues. V lost 5 bases, J lost 2 bases, and 13 bases lay in between. Looked up from germline, CDR1 is SEHNR and CDR2 is FQNEAQ (reference sequence). CDR3: CASSPRVAAYNEQFF. CDR3 DNA: TGTGCCAGCAGCCCCCGGGTAGCGGCCTACAATGAGCAGTTCTTC.

The chain couples TRBV4-1 to TRBJ2-2; D gene ambiguous. CDR3 length: 14 residues. Trimming took 1 base from V and 8 from J, leaving 11 bases between them. Germline loops: CDR1 MGHRA, CDR2 YSYEKL. The CDR3 loop reads CASSQVGYPGELFF. CDR3 nucleotide sequence: TGCGCCAGCAGCCAAGTGGGCTACCCTGGGGAGCTGTTTTTT.